This TCR beta chain was profiled in a study of blood T cells in healthy people across ages. This clonotype came up a few times. CDR1 and CDR2 (germline): KGHSH, LQKENI. The V end lost 3 bases, the J end lost 6 bases, and 4 bases lay between the germline ends. This CDR3 spans 11 amino acids. A J-beta primer mix and a sample-barcoded 5' primer were used in a second PCR of about 7 to 11 cycles. One entry per CDR3 protein, called by TCRdb with MiXCR from the 5' RACE reads. This sample carries 750,000 to 950,000 distinct CDR3 sequences, 53% of them seen once, and the ten largest clones take around 41%. The sample taken for sequencing was blood. The sequence was obtained from an elderly man in good health. The chain recombines TRBV18 with TRBJ2-3; no reliable D call. The CDR3 is CASSPVDTQYF. In nucleotides, the CDR3 is TGTGCCAGCTCACCTGTCGATACGCAGTATTTT.